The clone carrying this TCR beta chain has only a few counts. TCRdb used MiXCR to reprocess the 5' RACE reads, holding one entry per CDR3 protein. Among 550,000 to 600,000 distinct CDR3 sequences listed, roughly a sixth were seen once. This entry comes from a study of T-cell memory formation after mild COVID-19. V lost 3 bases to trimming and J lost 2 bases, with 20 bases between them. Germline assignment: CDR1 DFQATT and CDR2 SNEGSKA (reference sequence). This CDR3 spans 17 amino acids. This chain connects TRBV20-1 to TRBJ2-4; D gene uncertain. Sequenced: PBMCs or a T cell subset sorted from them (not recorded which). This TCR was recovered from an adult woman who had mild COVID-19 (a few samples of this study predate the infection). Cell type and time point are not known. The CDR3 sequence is CSASPAGGEGPKNIQYF. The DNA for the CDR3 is TGCAGTGCTAGTCCCGCCGGCGGTGAAGGTCCCAAAAACATTCAGTACTTC.